The T cell receptor (beta chain) under discussion was sequenced for a study of blood T cells in healthy people across ages. Trimming pared 4 bases from V and 5 bases from J, leaving 17 bases between. Germline V gene sequence: CDR1 LGHNA, CDR2 YSLEER. The CDR3 extends over 15 amino acids. With a J-beta primer mix and a sample-barcoded 5' primer, a second PCR ran about 6 to 11 cycles. Via MiXCR, TCRdb re-called the 5' RACE reads, giving one row per CDR3 protein. The top ten clones hold around a quarter of a sample with approximately 800,000 distinct CDR3 sequences, 62% of them seen once. The V call is TRBV4-3, the J call TRBJ2-5, with D possibly being TRBD2 (5 bases). Sequencing was done on a sample of blood. This clonotype was sampled from a man aged 25-45 years in good health. CDR3 residues: CASSPTLVWGETQYF. For the CDR3, the DNA is TGCGCCAGCAGCCCCACACTAGTCTGGGGTGAGACCCAGTACTTC.